Listed here is a single T cell receptor (beta chain). Its specificity is unknown. This entry comes from a study of response to subunit inactivated influenza vaccine. From the RT-PCR reads, TCRdb called clonotypes with MiXCR, one entry per CDR3 protein. This sample has approximately 730,000 distinct CDR3 sequences, with approximately 15% found just once. The study's findings and limits: The authors offered the suggestion that each seasonal influenza vaccination recruits few new T cells.

This CDR3 has 17 amino acids. Germline values: CDR1 LGHNA, CDR2 YSLEER. V lost 0 bases, J lost 0 bases, and 2 bases stayed unmatched. Specimen: PBMCs from blood, collected approximately 15 days before vaccination. The chain couples TRBV4-3 to TRBJ2-6, with 7 bases that match TRBD2. The TCR was taken from a man over 45 who received an inactivated influenza vaccine. The CDR3 nucleotides read TGCGCCAGCAGCCAAGATTCGGGGGGCTCTGGGGCCAACGTCCTGACTTTC. Its translation: CASSQDSGGSGANVLTF.